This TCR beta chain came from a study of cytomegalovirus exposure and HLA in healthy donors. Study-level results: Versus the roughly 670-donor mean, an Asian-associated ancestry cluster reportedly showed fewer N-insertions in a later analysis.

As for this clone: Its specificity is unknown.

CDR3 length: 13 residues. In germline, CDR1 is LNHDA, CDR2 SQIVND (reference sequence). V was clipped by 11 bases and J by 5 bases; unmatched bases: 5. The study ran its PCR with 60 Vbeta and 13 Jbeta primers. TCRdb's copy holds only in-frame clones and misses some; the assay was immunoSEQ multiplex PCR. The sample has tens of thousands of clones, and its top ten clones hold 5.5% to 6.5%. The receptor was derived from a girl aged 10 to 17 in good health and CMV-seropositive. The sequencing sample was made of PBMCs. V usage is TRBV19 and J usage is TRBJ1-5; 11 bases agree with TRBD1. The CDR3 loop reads CAGGTGGHQPQHF. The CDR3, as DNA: TGTGCCGGAGGGACAGGGGGTCATCAGCCCCAGCATTTT.